This TCR beta chain came from a study of chemoradiotherapy in HPV16-positive cancers. On this clone itself: Its antigen is not identified.

Generated by immunoSEQ multiplex PCR, the TCRdb table keeps only in-frame clones and is missing some. The repertoire holds about 340 clones, with about 89% as singletons. The CDR3 consists of 19 residues. The germline V gene has CDR1 MNHEY and CDR2 SMNVEV (reference sequence). Losses at the gene ends were 6 bases for V and 9 bases for J; bases not matched to a gene: 25. Study-wide results and caveats: The functional HPV-specific definition rests on just a couple of HPV16-positive patients.

The sample consisted of tumor tissue, taken from a patient who underwent chemoradiotherapy. This TCR was recovered from a human donor with HPV-associated anogenital cancer. V gene TRBV27 combines with J gene TRBJ2-1; 8 nucleotides align to TRBD1. This CDR3 is CASSTRRDRYQRIGPEQFF. The CDR3 DNA follows: TGTGCCAGCAGCACCAGAAGGGACAGGTACCAAAGGATCGGACCTGAGCAGTTCTTC.